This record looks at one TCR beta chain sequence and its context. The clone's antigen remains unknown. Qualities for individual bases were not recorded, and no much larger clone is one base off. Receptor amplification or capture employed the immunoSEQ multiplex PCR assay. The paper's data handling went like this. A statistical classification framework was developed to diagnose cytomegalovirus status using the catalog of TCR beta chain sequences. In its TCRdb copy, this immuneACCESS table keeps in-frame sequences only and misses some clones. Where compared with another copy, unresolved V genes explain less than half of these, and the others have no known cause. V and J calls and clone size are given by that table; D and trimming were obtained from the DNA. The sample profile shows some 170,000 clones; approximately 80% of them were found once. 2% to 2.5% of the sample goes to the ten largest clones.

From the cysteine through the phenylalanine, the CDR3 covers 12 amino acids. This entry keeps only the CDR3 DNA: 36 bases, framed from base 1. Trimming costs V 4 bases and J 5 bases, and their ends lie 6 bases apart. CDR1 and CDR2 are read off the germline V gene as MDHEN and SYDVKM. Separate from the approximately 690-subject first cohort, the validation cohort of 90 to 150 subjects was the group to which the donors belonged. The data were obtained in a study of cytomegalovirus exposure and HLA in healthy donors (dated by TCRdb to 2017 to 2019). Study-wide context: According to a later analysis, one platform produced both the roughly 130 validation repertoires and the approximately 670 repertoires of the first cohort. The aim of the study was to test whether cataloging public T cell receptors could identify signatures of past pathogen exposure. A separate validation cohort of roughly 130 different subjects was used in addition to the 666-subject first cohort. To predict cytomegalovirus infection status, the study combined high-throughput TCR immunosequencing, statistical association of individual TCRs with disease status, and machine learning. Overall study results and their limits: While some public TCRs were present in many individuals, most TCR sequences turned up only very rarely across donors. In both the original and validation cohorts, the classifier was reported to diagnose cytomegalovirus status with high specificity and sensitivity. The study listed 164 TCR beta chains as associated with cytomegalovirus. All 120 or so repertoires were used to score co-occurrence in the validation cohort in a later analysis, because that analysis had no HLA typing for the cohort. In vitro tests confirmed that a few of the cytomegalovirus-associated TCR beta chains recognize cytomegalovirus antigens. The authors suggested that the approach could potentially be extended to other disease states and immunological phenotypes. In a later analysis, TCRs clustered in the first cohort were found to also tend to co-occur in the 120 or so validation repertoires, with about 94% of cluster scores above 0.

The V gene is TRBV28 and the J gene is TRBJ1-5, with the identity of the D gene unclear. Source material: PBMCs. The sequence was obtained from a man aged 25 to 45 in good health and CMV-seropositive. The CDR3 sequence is CASSSEDQPQHF. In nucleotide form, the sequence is TGTGCCAGCAGTTCGGAGGATCAGCCCCAGCATTTT. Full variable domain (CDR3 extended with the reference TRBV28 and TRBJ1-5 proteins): DVKVTQSSRYLVKRTGEKVFLECVQDMDHENMFWYRQDPGLGLRLIYFSYDVKMKEKGDIPEGYSVSREKKERFSLILESASTNQTSMYLCASSSEDQPQHFGDGTRLSIL.